These T cell receptor beta chains were read from a single sample in a study of T-cell reconstitution after alpha-beta-depleted transplantation in children. MiXCR, applied by TCRdb to the PCR reads, yields one record per CDR3 protein. Altogether about 210,000 distinct CDR3 sequences are present, approximately 19% being singletons, with the ten largest covering 35% to 50%. The specimen comprised PBMCs, mostly from graft donor cells, sampled 360 days after TCRalphabeta/CD19-depleted stem cell transplant. These receptors were taken from a male patient aged 2-15 years who had a stem cell transplant for acute lymphoblastic leukemia, so the T cells may come from the graft donor. CDR3s include the opening cysteine and the closing phenylalanine or tryptophan. D genes are given only for firm matches. Not all rows give a size; the values are once, few, many and, for expanded clones, a class.

j_call: TRBJ2-3
clone_size: .
v_call: TRBV20-1
d_call: .
cdr3_nt: TGCAGTGCTCCGAATAGGGGAGGAGATACGCAGTATTTT
cdr3_aa: CSAPNRGGDTQYF

j_call: TRBJ2-7
clone_size: few
v_call: TRBV7-9
d_call: .
cdr3_nt: TGTGCCAGCAGCCGTAGTGGGACAAGCGGCCACACACACGAGCAGTACTTC
cdr3_aa: CASSRSGTSGHTHEQYF

j_call: TRBJ2-7
clone_size: many
v_call: TRBV28
d_call: .
cdr3_nt: TGTGCCAGCAGTCTTAAGCCCTACGAGCAGTACTTC
cdr3_aa: CASSLKPYEQYF

j_call: TRBJ2-1
clone_size: .
v_call: TRBV7-9
d_call: TRBD2
cdr3_nt: TGTGCCAGCAGGGCGGGGGACTCCTACAATGAGCAGTTCTTC
cdr3_aa: CASRAGDSYNEQFF

j_call: TRBJ2-1
clone_size: few
v_call: TRBV14
d_call: .
cdr3_nt: TGTGCCAGCAGTATACCGAGAGGGGGTACCTACAATGAGCAGTTCTTC
cdr3_aa: CASSIPRGGTYNEQFF

j_call: TRBJ2-1
clone_size: .
v_call: TRBV7-2
d_call: .
cdr3_nt: TGTGCCAGCAGCTTAGGGGTAAGGGAGGAGCAGTTCTTC
cdr3_aa: CASSLGVREEQFF

j_call: TRBJ2-2
clone_size: .
v_call: TRBV4-1
d_call: TRBD2
cdr3_nt: TGCGCCAGCAGCCGCCGACTAGCAGCGAACACCGGGGAGCTGTTTTTT
cdr3_aa: CASSRRLAANTGELFF

j_call: TRBJ2-1
clone_size: few
v_call: TRBV20-1
d_call: .
cdr3_nt: TGCAGTGCTCCGGTGCGGTCCGCCGGGACATACTACAATGAGCAGTTCTTC
cdr3_aa: CSAPVRSAGTYYNEQFF

j_call: TRBJ2-3
clone_size: .
v_call: TRBV28
d_call: .
cdr3_nt: TGTGCCAGCGGGAGGTTGAGCACAGATACGCAGTATTTT
cdr3_aa: CASGRLSTDTQYF

j_call: TRBJ1-1
clone_size: few
v_call: TRBV4-3
d_call: TRBD1
cdr3_nt: TGCGCCAGCAGCCAGGTTCGGACAGGAGGCGACACTGAAGCTTTCTTT
cdr3_aa: CASSQVRTGGDTEAFF

j_call: TRBJ2-7
clone_size: few
v_call: TRBV5-1
d_call: .
cdr3_nt: TGCGCCAGCAGCTTGGTATCCGGGAAATCATCCTACGAGCAGTACTTC
cdr3_aa: CASSLVSGKSSYEQYF

j_call: TRBJ2-5
clone_size: few
v_call: TRBV18
d_call: .
cdr3_nt: TGTGCCAGCTCACGGACGTACCAAGAGACCCAGTACTTC
cdr3_aa: CASSRTYQETQYF